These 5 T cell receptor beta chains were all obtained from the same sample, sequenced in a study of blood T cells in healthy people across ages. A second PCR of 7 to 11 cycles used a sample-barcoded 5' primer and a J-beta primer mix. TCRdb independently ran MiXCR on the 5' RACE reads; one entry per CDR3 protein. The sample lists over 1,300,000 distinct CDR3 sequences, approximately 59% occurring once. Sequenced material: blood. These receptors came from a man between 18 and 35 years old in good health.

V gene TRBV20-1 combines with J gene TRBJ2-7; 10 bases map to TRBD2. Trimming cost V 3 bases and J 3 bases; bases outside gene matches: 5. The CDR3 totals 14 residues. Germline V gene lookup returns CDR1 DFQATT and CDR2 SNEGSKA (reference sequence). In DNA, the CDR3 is TGCAGTGCTAGCAAGCGGACTAGCGGCTACGAGCAGTACTTC. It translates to CSASKRTSGYEQYF.

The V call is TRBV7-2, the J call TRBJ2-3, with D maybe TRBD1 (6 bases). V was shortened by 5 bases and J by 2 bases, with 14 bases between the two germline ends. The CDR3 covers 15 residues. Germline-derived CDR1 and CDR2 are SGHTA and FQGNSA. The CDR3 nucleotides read TGTGCCAGCAGCACCCAGACAGGACCCACAGATACGCAGTATTTT. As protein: CASSTQTGPTDTQYF.

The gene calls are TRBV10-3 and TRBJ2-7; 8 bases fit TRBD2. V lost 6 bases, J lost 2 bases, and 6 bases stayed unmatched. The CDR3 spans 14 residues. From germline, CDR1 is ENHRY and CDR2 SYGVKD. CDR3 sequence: CAISTAGVPYEQYF. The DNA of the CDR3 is TGTGCCATCAGCACAGCGGGAGTCCCCTACGAGCAGTACTTC.

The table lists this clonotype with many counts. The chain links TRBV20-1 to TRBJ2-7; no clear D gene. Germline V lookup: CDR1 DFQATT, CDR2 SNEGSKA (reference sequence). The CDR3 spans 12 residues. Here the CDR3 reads CSARVSSYEQYF. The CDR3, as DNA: TGCAGCGCTCGGGTCAGCTCCTACGAGCAGTACTTC.

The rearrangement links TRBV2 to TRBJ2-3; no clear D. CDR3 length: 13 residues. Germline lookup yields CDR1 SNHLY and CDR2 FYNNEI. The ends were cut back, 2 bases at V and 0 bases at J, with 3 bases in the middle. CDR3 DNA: TGTGCCAGCAGTGAACGGAGCACAGATACGCAGTATTTT. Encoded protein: CASSERSTDTQYF.